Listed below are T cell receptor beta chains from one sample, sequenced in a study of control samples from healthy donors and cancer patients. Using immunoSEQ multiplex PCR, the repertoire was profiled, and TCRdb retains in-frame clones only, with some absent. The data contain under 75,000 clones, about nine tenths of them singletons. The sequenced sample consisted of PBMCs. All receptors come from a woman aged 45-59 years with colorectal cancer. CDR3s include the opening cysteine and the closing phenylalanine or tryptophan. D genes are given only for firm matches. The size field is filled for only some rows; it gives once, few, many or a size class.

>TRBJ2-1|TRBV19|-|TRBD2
CASSRAGTRGGNEQFF
TGTGCCAGTAGTAGGGCCGGGACTAGGGGAGGCAATGAGCAGTTCTTC
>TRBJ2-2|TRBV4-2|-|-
CASSQRQGSGGELFF
TGTGCCAGCAGCCAGCGGCAGGGGAGTGGCGGGGAGCTGTTTTTT
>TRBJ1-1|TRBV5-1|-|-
CASSLAPENTEAFF
TGCGCCAGCAGCTTGGCCCCGGAGAACACTGAAGCTTTCTTT
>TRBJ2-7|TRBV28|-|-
CASSFPRGSYEQYF
TGTGCCAGCAGTTTCCCCAGGGGCAGCTACGAGCAGTACTTC
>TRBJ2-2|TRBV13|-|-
CASSFKGDTGELFF
TGTGCCAGCAGCTTCAAGGGAGACACCGGGGAGCTGTTTTTT
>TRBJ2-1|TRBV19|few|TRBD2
CASSIEGTGGSVAFAQFF
TGTGCCAGTAGTATAGAAGGGACCGGCGGGAGTGTGGCGTTTGCGCAGTTCTTC
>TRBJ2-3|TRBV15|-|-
CATTSSDTQYF
TGTGCCACCACCAGTTCGGATACGCAGTATTTT
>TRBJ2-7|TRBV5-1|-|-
CASSVGSSSYEQYF
TGCGCCAGCAGCGTGGGATCGAGCTCCTACGAGCAGTACTTC
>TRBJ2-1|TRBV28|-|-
CASSPPLGRDSYNEQFF
TGTGCCAGCAGTCCCCCCTTGGGGCGGGACTCTTACAATGAGCAGTTCTTC
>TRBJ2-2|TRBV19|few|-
CASRFIEGTGELFF
TGTGCCAGTAGGTTTATCGAAGGCACCGGGGAGCTGTTTTTT
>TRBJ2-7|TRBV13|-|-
CASSSKGQLSYEQYF
TGTGCCAGCAGCTCTAAAGGACAGCTATCCTACGAGCAGTACTTC
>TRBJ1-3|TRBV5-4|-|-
CASSLGGGDGSGNTIYF
TGTGCCAGCAGCTTGGGGGGAGGTGACGGCTCTGGAAACACCATATATTTT
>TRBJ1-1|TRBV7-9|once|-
CASSSQGLMNTEAFF
TGTGCCAGCAGCTCCCAGGGTCTCATGAACACTGAAGCTTTCTTT
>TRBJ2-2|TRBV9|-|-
CASSSQNTGELFF
TGTGCCAGCAGCTCTCAAAACACCGGGGAGCTGTTTTTT
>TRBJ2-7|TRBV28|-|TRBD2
CASSTYRSGSYEQYF
TGTGCCAGCAGTACCTATCGTAGCGGGTCCTACGAGCAGTACTTC